This TCR beta chain was sequenced in a study of T cells in Graves' hyperthyroidism and ophthalmopathy. This clonotype was observed a few times. Germline values: CDR1 DFQATT, CDR2 SNEGSKA (reference sequence). The CDR3 covers 12 residues. The germline V and J ends were trimmed by 0 bases and 6 bases, with 8 bases remaining between them. From RNA transcripts, TCR beta CDR3 regions were amplified. During a first-round RT-PCR of the TCR CDR3, the HTBI primer set was used. MiXCR was run by TCRdb on the multiplex PCR reads, yielding one entry per CDR3 protein. The data show about 420,000 distinct CDR3 sequences, around a sixth seen once.

Sample: blood. The clonotype originates from a woman between 18 and 29 years old with Graves' hyperthyroidism. This rearrangement joins TRBV20-1 to TRBJ1-2; D unclear. CDR3 nucleotides: TGCAGTGCTAGAGATAACGGGGATGGCTACACCTTC. This sequence encodes CSARDNGDGYTF.